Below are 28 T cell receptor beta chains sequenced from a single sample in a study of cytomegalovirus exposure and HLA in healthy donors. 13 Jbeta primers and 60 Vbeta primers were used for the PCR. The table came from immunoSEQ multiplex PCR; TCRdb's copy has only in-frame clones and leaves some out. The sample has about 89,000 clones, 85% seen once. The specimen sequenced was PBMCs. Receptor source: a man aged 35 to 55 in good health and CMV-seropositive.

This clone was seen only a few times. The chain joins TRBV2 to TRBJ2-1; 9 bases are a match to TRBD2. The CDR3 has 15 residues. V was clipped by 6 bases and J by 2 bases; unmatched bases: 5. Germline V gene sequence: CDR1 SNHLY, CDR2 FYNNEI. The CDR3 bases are TGTGCCAGCAGCCCGGGACTAGCCACCTACAATGAGCAGTTCTTC. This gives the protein CASSPGLATYNEQFF.

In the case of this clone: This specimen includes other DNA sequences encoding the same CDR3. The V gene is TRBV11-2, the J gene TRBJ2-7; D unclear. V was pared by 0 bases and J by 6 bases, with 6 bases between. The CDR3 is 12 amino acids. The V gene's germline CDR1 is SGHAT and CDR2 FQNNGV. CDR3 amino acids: CASSLDLSEQYF. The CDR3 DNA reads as TGTGCCAGCAGCTTAGATCTATCCGAGCAGTACTTC. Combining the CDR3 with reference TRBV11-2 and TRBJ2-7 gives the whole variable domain EAGVAQSPRYKIIEKRQSVAFWCNPISGHATLYWYQQILGQGPKLLIQFQNNGVVDDSQLPKDRFSAERLKGVDSTLKIQPAKLEDSAVYLCASSLDLSEQYFGPGTRLTVT.

The CDR3 here is CASSGGRNTEAFF. As DNA, the CDR3 is TGTGCCAGCAGTGGGGGCAGAAACACTGAAGCTTTCTTT. The V gene is TRBV2, the J gene TRBJ1-1; tentative D call: TRBD1 (5 bases). V was trimmed by 4 bases and J by 2 bases, leaving 8 bases between them. Germline CDR1 SNHLY, CDR2 FYNNEI. The CDR3 runs 13 residues.

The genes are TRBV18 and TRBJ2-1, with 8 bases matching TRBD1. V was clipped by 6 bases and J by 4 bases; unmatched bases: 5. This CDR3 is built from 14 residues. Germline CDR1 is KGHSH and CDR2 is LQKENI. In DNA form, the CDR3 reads TGTGCCAGCTCCCCTCAGGGGGCTTACAATGAGCAGTTCTTC. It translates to CASSPQGAYNEQFF.

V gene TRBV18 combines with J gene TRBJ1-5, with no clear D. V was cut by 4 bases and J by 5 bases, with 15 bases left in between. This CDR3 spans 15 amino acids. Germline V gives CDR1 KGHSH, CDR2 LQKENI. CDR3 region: CASSLASGFDQPQHF. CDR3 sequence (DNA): TGTGCCAGCTCACTGGCGTCGGGGTTCGATCAGCCCCAGCATTTT.

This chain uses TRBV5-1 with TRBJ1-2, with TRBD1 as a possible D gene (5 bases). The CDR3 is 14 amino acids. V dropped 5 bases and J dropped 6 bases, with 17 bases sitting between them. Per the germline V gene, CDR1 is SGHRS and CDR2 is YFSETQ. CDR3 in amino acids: CASRERVAGDGYTF. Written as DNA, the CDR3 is TGCGCCAGCAGGGAGAGGGTTGCGGGGGATGGCTACACCTTC. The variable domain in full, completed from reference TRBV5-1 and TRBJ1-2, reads KAGVTQTPRYLIKTRGQQVTLSCSPISGHRSVSWYQQTPGQGLQFLFEYFSETQRNKGNFPGRFSGRQFSNSRSEMNVSTLELGDSALYLCASRERVAGDGYTFGSGTRLTVV.

In nucleotides, the CDR3 is TGTGCCAGCAGCGGGGGGACTAGCTCCTACGAGCAGTACTTC. Its protein product is CASSGGTSSYEQYF. This chain joins TRBV5-4 and TRBJ2-7; TRBD2 matches at 8 bases. Per the germline V gene, CDR1 is SGHNT and CDR2 is YYREEE (reference sequence). Trimming at V came to 4 bases and at J to 0 bases, leaving 3 bases not matched to a gene. This CDR3 has 14 amino acids.

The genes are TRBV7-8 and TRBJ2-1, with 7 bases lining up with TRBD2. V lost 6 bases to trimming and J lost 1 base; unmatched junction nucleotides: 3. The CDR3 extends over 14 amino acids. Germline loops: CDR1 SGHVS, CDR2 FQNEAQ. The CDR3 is CASRLAESYNEQFF. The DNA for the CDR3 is TGTGCCAGCAGGCTAGCGGAATCCTACAATGAGCAGTTCTTC.

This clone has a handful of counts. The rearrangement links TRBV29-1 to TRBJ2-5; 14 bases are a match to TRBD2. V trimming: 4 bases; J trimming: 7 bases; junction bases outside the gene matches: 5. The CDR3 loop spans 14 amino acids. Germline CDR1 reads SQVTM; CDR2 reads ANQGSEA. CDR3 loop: CSVGTSGGTGTQYF. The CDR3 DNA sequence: TGCAGCGTTGGGACTAGCGGGGGGACGGGGACCCAGTACTTC.

The CDR3, as DNA: TGCGCCAGCAGAATCGGACAGGGAGACACTGAAGCTTTCTTT. This gives the protein CASRIGQGDTEAFF. This chain links TRBV10-2 with TRBJ1-1; TRBD1 agrees at 8 bases. Germline values: CDR1 WSHSY, CDR2 SAAADI. V dropped 6 bases and J dropped 3; count of bases not matched to a gene: 6. This CDR3 contains 14 residues.

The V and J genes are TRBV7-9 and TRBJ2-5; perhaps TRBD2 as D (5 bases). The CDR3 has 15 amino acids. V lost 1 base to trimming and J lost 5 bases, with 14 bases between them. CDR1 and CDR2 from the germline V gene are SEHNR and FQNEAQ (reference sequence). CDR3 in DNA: TGTGCCAGCAGCTTAGGGCCGCCCCCGGGGGAGACCCAGTACTTC. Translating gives CASSLGPPPGETQYF.

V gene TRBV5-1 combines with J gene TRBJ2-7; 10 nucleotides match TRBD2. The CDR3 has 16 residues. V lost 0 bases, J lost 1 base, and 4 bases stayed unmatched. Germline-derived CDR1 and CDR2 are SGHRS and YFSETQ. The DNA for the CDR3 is TGCGCCAGCAGCTTGGAAGGACTAGCGGTTTCCTACGAGCAGTACTTC. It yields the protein CASSLEGLAVSYEQYF.

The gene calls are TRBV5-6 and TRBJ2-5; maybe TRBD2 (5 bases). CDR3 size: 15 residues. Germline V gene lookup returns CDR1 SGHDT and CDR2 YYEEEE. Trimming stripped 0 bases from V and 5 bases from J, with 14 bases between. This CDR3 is CASSLGGRGSETQYF. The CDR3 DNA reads TGTGCCAGCAGCTTGGGGGGTCGAGGGTCGGAGACCCAGTACTTC.

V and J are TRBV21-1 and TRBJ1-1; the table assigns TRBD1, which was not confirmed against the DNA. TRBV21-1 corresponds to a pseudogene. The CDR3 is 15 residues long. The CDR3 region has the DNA TGTGCCAGCAGCACGACAGGGACCATGAACACTGAAGCTTTCTTT. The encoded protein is CASSTTGTMNTEAFF.

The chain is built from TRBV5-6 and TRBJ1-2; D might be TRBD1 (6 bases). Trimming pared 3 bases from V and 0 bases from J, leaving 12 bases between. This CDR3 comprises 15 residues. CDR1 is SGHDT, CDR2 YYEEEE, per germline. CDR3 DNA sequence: TGTGCCAGCAGCTCTCAGGGGCCGGCTAACTATGGCTACACCTTC. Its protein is CASSSQGPANYGYTF.

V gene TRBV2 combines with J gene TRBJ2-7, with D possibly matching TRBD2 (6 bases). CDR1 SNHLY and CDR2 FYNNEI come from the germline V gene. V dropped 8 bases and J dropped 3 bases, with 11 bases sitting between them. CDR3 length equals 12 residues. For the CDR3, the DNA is TGTGCCAGCCAAGACGGGGGCTACGAGCAGTACTTC. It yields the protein CASQDGGYEQYF. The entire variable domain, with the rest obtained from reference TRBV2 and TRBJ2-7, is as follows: EPEVTQTPSHQVTQMGQEVILRCVPISNHLYFYWYRQILGQKVEFLVSFYNNEISEKSEIFDDQFSVERPDGSNFTLKIRSTKLEDSAMYFCASQDGGYEQYFGPGTRLTVT.

CDR3 sequence: CASSVEFQGETQYF. Written as DNA, the CDR3 is TGTGCCAGCAGCGTAGAATTCCAGGGAGAGACCCAGTACTTC. The chain is built from TRBV9 and TRBJ2-5; D possibly corresponds to TRBD1 (5 bases). Germline V lookup: CDR1 SGDLS, CDR2 YYNGEE. The CDR3 is 14 amino acids. V lost 0 bases, J lost 4 bases, and 10 bases lay in between.

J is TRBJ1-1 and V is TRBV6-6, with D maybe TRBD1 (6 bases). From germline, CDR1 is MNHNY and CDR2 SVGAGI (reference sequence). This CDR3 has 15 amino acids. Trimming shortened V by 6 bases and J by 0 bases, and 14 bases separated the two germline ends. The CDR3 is CASSPQGPLNTEAFF. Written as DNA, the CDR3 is TGTGCCAGCAGCCCACAGGGCCCGTTGAACACTGAAGCTTTCTTT.

The CDR3 DNA reads as TGCGCCAGCAGCCCTGGACTTCTCAATCTGGATCAGCCCCAGCATTTT. Amino acid sequence: CASSPGLLNLDQPQHF. The genes are TRBV5-1 and TRBJ1-5; D is uncertain. The CDR3 runs to 16 residues. Per germline, CDR1 SGHRS and CDR2 YFSETQ. Trimming pared 4 bases from V and 5 bases from J, leaving 19 bases between.

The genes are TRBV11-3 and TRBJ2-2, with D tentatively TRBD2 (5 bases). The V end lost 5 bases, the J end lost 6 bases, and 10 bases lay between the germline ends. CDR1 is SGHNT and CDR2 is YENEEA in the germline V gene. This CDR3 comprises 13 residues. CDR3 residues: CASSPYGAGELFF. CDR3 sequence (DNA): TGTGCCAGCAGCCCCTACGGGGCCGGGGAGCTGTTTTTT.

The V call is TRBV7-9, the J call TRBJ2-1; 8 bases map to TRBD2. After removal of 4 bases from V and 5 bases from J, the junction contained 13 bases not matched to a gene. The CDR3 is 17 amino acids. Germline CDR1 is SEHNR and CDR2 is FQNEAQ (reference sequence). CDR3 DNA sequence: TGTGCCAGCAGCTCCTATGCTTCCGGGACTAGTAACAATGAGCAGTTCTTC. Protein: CASSSYASGTSNNEQFF. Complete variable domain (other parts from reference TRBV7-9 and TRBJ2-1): DTGVSQNPRHKITKRGQNVTFRCDPISEHNRLYWYRQTLGQGPEFLTYFQNEAQLEKSRLLSDRFSAERPKGSFSTLEIQRTEQGDSAMYLCASSSYASGTSNNEQFFGPGTRLTVL.

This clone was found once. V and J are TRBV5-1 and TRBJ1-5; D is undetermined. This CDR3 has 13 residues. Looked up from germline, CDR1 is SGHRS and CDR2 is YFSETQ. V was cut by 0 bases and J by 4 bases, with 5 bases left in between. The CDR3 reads CASSLVGNQPQHF. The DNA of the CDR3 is TGCGCCAGCAGCTTGGTCGGGAATCAGCCCCAGCATTTT.

The CDR3 is CASSIPRAASGNNEQFF. CDR3 coding DNA: TGTGCCAGTAGTATTCCTCGAGCGGCTAGCGGGAACAATGAGCAGTTCTTC. The chain employs TRBV19 and TRBJ2-1, with 9 bases lining up with TRBD2. The germline V gene has CDR1 LNHDA and CDR2 SQIVND (reference sequence). The J segment lost 5 bases and the V segment lost 3 bases, leaving 11 bases of the junction unmatched. The CDR3 has 17 amino acids.

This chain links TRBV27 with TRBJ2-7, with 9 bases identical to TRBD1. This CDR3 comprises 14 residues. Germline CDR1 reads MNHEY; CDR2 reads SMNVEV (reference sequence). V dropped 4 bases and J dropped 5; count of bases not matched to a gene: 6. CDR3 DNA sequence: TGTGCCAGCAGTTACGGGACAGGGAAGAACGAGCAGTACTTC. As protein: CASSYGTGKNEQYF.

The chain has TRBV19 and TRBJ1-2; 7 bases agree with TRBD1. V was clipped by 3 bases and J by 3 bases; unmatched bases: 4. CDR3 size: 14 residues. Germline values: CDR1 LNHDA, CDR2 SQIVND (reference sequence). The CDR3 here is CASSITGDYYGYTF. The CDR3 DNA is TGTGCCAGTAGTATTACAGGGGACTACTATGGCTACACCTTC.

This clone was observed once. The CDR3 reads CASSEPSRSYNEQFF. For the CDR3, the DNA is TGTGCCAGCAGTGAACCTAGCCGCTCCTACAATGAGCAGTTCTTC. V usage is TRBV2 and J usage is TRBJ2-1, with D possibly TRBD2 on 5 matching bases. Trimming cost V 2 bases and J 0 bases, with 8 bases left between them. This CDR3 spans 15 amino acids. Germline V gives CDR1 SNHLY, CDR2 FYNNEI.

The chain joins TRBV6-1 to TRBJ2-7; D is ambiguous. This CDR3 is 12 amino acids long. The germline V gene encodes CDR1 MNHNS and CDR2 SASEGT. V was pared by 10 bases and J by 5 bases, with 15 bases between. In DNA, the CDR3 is TGTGCCACCTCCCCCAGATTGGACGAGCAGTACTTC. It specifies CATSPRLDEQYF.

The CDR3 is CASSEASGRTYEQYF. CDR3 sequence (DNA): TGCGCCAGCAGTGAGGCTAGCGGGAGGACCTACGAGCAGTACTTC. The chain joins TRBV10-2 to TRBJ2-7, with 11 nucleotides matching TRBD2. The length of the CDR3 is 15 residues. Per germline, CDR1 WSHSY and CDR2 SAAADI. J gave up 2 bases and V 2 bases, and 2 bases lay outside the gene matches.